This TCR beta chain was sequenced for a study of blood T cell repertoires in COVID-19. Authors' analysis steps: Researchers report that nucleated cell counts were estimated from reference gene primer amplification. Assay used: immunoSEQ multiplex PCR; TCRdb lists only in-frame clones, some missing. The D gene and trimming were derived from the DNA, and the V and J assignments and clone size from that table. The table includes 200,000 to 250,000 clones, 92% detected once. V shed 3 bases and J shed 2 bases, with 6 bases lying between them. The length of the CDR3 is 12 residues. CDR1 is GTSNPN, CDR2 SVGIG, per germline (reference sequence).

The receptor was derived from a man under 40 with acute or convalescent COVID-19. The source material was peripheral blood. The J gene is TRBJ2-3, the V gene TRBV30; no definite D call. CDR3 in amino acids: CAWSLNTDTQYF. In DNA form, the CDR3 reads TGTGCCTGGAGCCTAAACACAGATACGCAGTATTTT.